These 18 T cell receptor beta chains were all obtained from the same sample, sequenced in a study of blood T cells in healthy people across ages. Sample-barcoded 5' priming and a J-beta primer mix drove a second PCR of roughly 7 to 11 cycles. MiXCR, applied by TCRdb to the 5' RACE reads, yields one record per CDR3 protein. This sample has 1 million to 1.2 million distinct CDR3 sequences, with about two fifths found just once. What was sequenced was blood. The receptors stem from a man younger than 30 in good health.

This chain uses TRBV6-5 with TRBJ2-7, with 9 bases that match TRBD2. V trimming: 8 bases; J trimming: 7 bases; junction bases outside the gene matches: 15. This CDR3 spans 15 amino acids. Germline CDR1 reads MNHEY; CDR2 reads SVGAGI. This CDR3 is CASRRASGVYNEQYF. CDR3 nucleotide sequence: TGTGCCAGCCGACGGGCTAGCGGGGTATACAATGAGCAGTACTTC.

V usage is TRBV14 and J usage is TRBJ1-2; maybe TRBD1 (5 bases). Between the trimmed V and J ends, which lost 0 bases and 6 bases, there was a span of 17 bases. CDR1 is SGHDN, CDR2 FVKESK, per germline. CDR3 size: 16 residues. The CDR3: CASSQDVSAGHNGYTF. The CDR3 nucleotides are TGTGCCAGCAGCCAAGATGTTTCCGCGGGGCATAATGGCTACACCTTC.

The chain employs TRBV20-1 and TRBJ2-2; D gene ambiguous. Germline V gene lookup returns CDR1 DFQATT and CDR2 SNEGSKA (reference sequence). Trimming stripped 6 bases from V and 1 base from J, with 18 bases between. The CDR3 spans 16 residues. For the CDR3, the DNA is TGCAGTGCCACTCCGGGTTTCGCACGGAACACCGGGGAGCTGTTTTTT. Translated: CSATPGFARNTGELFF.

In DNA form, the CDR3 reads TGTGCCAGCAGCTTAGTTCAGGGGGCGGGGTACAATGAGCAGTTCTTC. Its protein product is CASSLVQGAGYNEQFF. The J gene is TRBJ2-1, the V gene TRBV7-2; 8 bases align to TRBD1. The germline V gene has CDR1 SGHTA and CDR2 FQGNSA. The CDR3 is made up of 16 amino acids. V gave up 1 base and J gave up 4 bases; unmatched junction bases: 6.

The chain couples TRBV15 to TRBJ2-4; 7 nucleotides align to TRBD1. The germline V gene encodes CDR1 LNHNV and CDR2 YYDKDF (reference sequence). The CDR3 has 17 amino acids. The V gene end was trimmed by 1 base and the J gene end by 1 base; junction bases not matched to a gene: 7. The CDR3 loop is CATSRAREGAAKNIQYF. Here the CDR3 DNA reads TGTGCCACCAGCAGAGCGAGAGAGGGGGCGGCCAAAAACATTCAGTACTTC.

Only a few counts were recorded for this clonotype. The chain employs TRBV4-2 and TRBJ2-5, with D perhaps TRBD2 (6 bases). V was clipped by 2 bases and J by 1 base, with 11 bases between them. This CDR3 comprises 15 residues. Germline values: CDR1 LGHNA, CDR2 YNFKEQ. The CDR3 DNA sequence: TGTGCCAGCAGCCAACCCCTAGCGCTCCAAGAGACCCAGTACTTC. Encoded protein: CASSQPLALQETQYF.

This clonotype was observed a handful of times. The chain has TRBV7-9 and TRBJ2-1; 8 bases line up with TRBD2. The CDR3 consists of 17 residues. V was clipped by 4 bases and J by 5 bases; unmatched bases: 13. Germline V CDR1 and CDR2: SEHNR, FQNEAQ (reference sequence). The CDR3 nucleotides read TGTGCCAGCAGCTCCCACATTAGGCTAGCGGGCAACAATGAGCAGTTCTTC. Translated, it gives CASSSHIRLAGNNEQFF.

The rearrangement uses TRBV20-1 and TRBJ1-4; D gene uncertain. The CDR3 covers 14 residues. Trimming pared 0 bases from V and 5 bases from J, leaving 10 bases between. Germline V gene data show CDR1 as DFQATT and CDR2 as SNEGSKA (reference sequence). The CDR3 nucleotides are TGCAGTGCTAGAGATCTGCCCAAAAATGAAAAACTGTTTTTT. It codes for CSARDLPKNEKLFF.

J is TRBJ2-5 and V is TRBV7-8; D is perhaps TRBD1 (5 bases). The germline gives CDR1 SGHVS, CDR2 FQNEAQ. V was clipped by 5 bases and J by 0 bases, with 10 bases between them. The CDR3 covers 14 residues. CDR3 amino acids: CASSLGAYQETQYF. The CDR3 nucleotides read TGTGCCAGCAGCCTAGGGGCTTACCAAGAGACCCAGTACTTC.

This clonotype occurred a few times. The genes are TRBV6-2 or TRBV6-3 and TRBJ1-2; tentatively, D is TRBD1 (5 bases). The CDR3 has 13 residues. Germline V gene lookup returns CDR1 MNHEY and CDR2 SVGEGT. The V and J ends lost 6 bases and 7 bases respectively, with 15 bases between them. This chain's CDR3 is CASSLAGGRGYTF. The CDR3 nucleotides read TGTGCCAGCAGCCTGGCGGGGGGACGTGGCTACACCTTC.

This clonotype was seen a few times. CDR3 protein: CASSLDFPSDTQYF. The CDR3 nucleotides are TGTGCCAGCAGCTTGGACTTTCCATCAGATACGCAGTATTTT. The chain carries TRBV7-2 and TRBJ2-3, with D possibly TRBD2 on 5 matching bases. The CDR3 is made up of 14 amino acids. The V gene's germline CDR1 is SGHTA and CDR2 FQGNSA. Trimming stripped 3 bases from V and 4 bases from J, with 11 bases between.

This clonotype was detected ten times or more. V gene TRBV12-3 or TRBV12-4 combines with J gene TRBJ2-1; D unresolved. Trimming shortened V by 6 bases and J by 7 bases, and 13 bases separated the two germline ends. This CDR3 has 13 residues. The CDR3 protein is CASRPRNENEQFF. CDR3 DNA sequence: TGTGCCAGCAGGCCCCGAAATGAGAATGAGCAGTTCTTC.

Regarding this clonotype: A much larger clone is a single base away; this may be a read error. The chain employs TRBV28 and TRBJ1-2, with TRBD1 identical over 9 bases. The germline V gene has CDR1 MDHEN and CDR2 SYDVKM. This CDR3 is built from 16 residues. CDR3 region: CASSLTLGTGKYDYTF. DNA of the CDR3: TGTGCCAGCAGTTTAACCCTCGGGACAGGGAAATATGACTACACCTTC.

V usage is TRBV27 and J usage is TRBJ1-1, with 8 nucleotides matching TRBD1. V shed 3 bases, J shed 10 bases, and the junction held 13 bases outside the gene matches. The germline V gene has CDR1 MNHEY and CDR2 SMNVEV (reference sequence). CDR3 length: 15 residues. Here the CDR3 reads CASSLSGTGSYLAFF. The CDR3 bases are TGTGCCAGCAGTTTGTCGGGGACAGGTTCGTACTTAGCTTTCTTT.

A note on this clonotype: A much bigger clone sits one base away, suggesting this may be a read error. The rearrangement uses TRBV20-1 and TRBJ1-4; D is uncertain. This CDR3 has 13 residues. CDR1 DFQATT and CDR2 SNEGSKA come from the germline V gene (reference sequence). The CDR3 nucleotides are TGCGGTGTTCCGGGCCGAAATAATGAAAAACTGTTTTTT. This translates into CGVPGRNNEKLFF.

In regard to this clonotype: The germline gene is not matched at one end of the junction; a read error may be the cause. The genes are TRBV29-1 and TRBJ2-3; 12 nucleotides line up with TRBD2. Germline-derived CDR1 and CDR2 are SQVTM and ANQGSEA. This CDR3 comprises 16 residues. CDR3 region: CSVEGLAGGRADAQYF. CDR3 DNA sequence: TGCAGCGTTGAAGGGCTAGCGGGGGGGCGAGCAGATGCGCAGTATTTT.

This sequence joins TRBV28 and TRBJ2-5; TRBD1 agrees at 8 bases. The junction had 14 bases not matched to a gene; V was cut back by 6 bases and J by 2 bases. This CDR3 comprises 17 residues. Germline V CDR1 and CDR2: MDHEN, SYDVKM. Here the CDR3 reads CASRYAHGDRFQETQYF. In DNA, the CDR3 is TGTGCCAGCAGATATGCCCACGGGGACAGGTTTCAAGAGACCCAGTACTTC.

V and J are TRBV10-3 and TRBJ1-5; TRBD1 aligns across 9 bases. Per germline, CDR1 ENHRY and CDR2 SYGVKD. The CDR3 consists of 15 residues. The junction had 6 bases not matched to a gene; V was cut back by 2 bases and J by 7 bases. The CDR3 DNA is TGTGCCATCAGTGAGACAGGGGGCGCCGGCCAGCCCCAGCATTTT. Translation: CAISETGGAGQPQHF.